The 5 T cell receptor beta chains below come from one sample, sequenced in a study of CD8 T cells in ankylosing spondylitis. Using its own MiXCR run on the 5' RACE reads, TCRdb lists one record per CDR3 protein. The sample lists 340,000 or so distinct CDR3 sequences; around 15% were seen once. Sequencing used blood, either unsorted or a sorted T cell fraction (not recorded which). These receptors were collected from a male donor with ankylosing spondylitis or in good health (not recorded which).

Here the CDR3 reads CASSLDLKETQYF. DNA of the CDR3: TGTGCCAGCAGCTTAGACCTCAAAGAGACCCAGTACTTC. V usage is TRBV11-2 and J usage is TRBJ2-5; no clear D. CDR1 SGHAT and CDR2 FQNNGV come from the germline V gene. The V gene lost 0 bases and the J gene lost 3 bases, with 5 bases spanning the gap. The CDR3 consists of 13 residues.

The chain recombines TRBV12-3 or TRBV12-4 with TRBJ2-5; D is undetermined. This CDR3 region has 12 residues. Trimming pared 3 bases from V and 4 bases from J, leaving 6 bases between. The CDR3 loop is CASSFLGETQYF. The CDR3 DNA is TGTGCCAGCAGTTTTCTTGGAGAGACCCAGTACTTC.

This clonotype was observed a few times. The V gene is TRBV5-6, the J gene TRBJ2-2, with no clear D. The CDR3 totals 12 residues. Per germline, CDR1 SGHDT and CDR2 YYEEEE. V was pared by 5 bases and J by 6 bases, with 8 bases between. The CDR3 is CASSLWPGELFF. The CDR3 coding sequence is TGTGCCAGCAGTCTTTGGCCCGGGGAGCTGTTTTTT.

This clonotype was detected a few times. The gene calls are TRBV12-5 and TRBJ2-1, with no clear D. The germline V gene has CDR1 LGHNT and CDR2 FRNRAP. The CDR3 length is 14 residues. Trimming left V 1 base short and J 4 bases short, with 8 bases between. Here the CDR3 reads CASGLGALYNEQFF. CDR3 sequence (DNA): TGTGCTAGTGGTTTGGGCGCCCTTTACAATGAGCAGTTCTTC.

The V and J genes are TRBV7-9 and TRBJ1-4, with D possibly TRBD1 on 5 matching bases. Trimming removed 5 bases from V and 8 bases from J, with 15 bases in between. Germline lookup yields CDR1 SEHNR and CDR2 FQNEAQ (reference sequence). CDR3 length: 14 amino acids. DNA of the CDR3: TGTGCCAGCAGCGGCCGGGTCTGGGGCGAAAAACTGTTTTTT. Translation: CASSGRVWGEKLFF.